A single sample gave rise to the 29 T cell receptor beta chains below, sequenced in a study of blood T cells in healthy people across ages. Combining a sample-barcoded 5' primer with a J-beta primer mix, a second PCR ran for roughly 7 to 12 cycles. TCRdb ran MiXCR on the 5' RACE reads and lists one entry per CDR3 protein. The profile shows 1.5 million to 2 million distinct CDR3 sequences, around 48% of them singletons. Sequenced: blood. The receptors derive from a woman aged 40 to 50 in good health.

This clonotype was recorded many times. Germline is not matched at one junction end, which may reflect a read error. The chain employs TRBV7-9 and TRBJ2-1, with D maybe TRBD2 (7 bases). The CDR3 covers 14 residues. Germline V gene lookup returns CDR1 SEHNR and CDR2 FQNEAQ (reference sequence). The CDR3 nucleotides are TGTGCCAGCAGTTTAGGGGGGGGTGGGGACGAGCAGTTCTTC. Translating it yields CASSLGGGGDEQFF.

This clonotype showed up many times. V and J are TRBV7-2 and TRBJ2-7; 9 nucleotides match TRBD1. The junction had 5 bases not matched to a gene; V was cut back by 5 bases and J by 6 bases. Germline CDR1 is SGHTA and CDR2 is FQGNSA. This CDR3 spans 13 amino acids. The CDR3 region has the DNA TGTGCCAGCAGCCTACAGGGGGCGGGCGAGCAGTACTTC. Encoded protein: CASSLQGAGEQYF.

This clonotype was seen a handful of times. The chain employs TRBV9 and TRBJ2-4; weak D call: TRBD2 (6 bases). V lost 5 bases, J lost 6 bases, and 15 bases lay in between. The germline gives CDR1 SGDLS, CDR2 YYNGEE. This CDR3 is 14 amino acids long. CDR3 loop: CASSPEGWGNIQYF. As DNA, the CDR3 is TGTGCCAGCAGTCCGGAGGGCTGGGGAAACATTCAGTACTTC.

DNA for the CDR3: TGCAGTGCATCCCGGGACAGGAGCTCCTACGAGCAGTACTTC. It translates to CSASRDRSSYEQYF. The rearrangement links TRBV20-1 to TRBJ2-7; TRBD1 aligns across 8 bases. The germline V gene has CDR1 DFQATT and CDR2 SNEGSKA (reference sequence). The V gene end was trimmed by 6 bases and the J gene end by 0 bases; junction bases not matched to a gene: 7. This CDR3 contains 14 residues.

This clonotype was seen more than once but under ten times. The junction does not match germline at one end; this may be a read error. V usage is TRBV7-7 and J usage is TRBJ2-7; TRBD2 aligns across 8 bases. Germline V CDR1 and CDR2: SSHAT, FNYEAQ (reference sequence). The CDR3 length is 15 residues. This CDR3 is CASSLEGGTSYEQYF. CDR3 DNA: TGTGCTAGCAGCTTAGAAGGCGGGACTAGCTACGAGCAGTACTTC. The complete variable domain, with remaining parts taken from reference TRBV7-7 and TRBJ2-7, reads GAGVSQSPRYKVTKRGQDVTLRCDPISSHATLYWYQQALGQGPEFLTYFNYEAQPDKSGLPSDRFSAERPEGSISTLTIQRTEQRDSAMYRCASSLEGGTSYEQYFGPGTRLTVT.

This rearrangement joins TRBV4-2 to TRBJ1-4; D ambiguous. Germline V gene sequence: CDR1 LGHNA, CDR2 YNFKEQ. V lost 4 bases to trimming and J lost 4 bases, with 10 bases between them. CDR3 size: 14 residues. The CDR3 DNA follows: TGTGCCAGCAGCCTCCTACACTTTAATGAAAAACTGTTTTTT. It codes for CASSLLHFNEKLFF.

The J gene is TRBJ1-5, the V gene TRBV5-6; TRBD1 might be the D (5 bases). This CDR3 is built from 14 residues. CDR1 and CDR2 (germline): SGHDT, YYEEEE. Deletions cut 3 bases from V and 3 bases from J, with 10 bases between. The CDR3 is CASSYGTVNQPQHF. CDR3 bases: TGTGCCAGCAGCTACGGGACGGTCAATCAGCCCCAGCATTTT.

This clonotype showed up just a few times. The V gene is TRBV29-1, the J gene TRBJ1-2; D unresolved. This CDR3 spans 12 amino acids. V lost 4 bases to trimming and J lost 4 bases, with 10 bases between them. The germline V gene encodes CDR1 SQVTM and CDR2 ANQGSEA. The DNA for the CDR3 is TGCAGCGTTGGTGGAAAGGCCTATGGCTACACCTTC. The encoded protein is CSVGGKAYGYTF.

The V gene is TRBV2, the J gene TRBJ2-5, with 10 bases aligning to TRBD2. The CDR3 covers 15 residues. The V gene end was trimmed by 1 base and the J gene end by 4 bases; junction bases not matched to a gene: 3. Germline assignment: CDR1 SNHLY and CDR2 FYNNEI. CDR3 loop: CASSEERGGRETQYF. CDR3 nucleotides: TGTGCCAGCAGTGAAGAGCGGGGGGGTCGAGAGACCCAGTACTTC.

This sequence joins TRBV7-2 and TRBJ2-7; a possible D gene is TRBD1 (6 bases). This CDR3 contains 13 residues. The germline V gene has CDR1 SGHTA and CDR2 FQGNSA. V lost 6 bases and J 10 bases, leaving 19 bases between the germline ends. CDR3 residues: CASSPWGPTTQYF. CDR3 nucleotides: TGTGCCAGCAGTCCTTGGGGGCCGACAACTCAGTACTTC.

This clonotype came up many times. The chain is built from TRBV7-9 and TRBJ2-5; the match to TRBD2 covers 9 bases. The germline gives CDR1 SEHNR, CDR2 FQNEAQ (reference sequence). Unmatched junction bases numbered 8, after V lost 5 bases and J lost 1 base. CDR3 size: 16 residues. CDR3 DNA: TGTGCCAGCAGCCTCTCCCTAGCGGGACTCCAAGAGACCCAGTACTTC. Amino acid sequence: CASSLSLAGLQETQYF.

This clonotype was seen more than once but under ten times. The rearrangement uses TRBV24-1 and TRBJ2-1; D unresolved. The length of the CDR3 is 14 residues. V was pared by 4 bases and J by 6 bases, with 12 bases between. Germline CDR1 and CDR2: KGHDR and SFDVKD. The CDR3 is CATSDRISSNEQFF. In DNA, the CDR3 is TGTGCCACCAGTGACCGAATCTCTAGCAATGAGCAGTTCTTC.

This clonotype was detected a few times. The chain employs TRBV7-8 and TRBJ1-5; tentative D call: TRBD1 (5 bases). Between the trimmed V and J ends, which lost 5 bases and 3 bases, there was a span of 14 bases. Per germline, CDR1 SGHVS and CDR2 FQNEAQ. CDR3 length: 15 residues. The CDR3 DNA sequence: TGTGCCAGCAGCCTACAGGACCGTTACAATCAGCCCCAGCATTTT. It is translated as CASSLQDRYNQPQHF.

V usage is TRBV6-2 or TRBV6-3 and J usage is TRBJ1-2; 7 bases agree with TRBD1. The CDR3 contains 15 residues. Germline V gives CDR1 MNHEY, CDR2 SVGEGT. Trimming at V came to 6 bases and at J to 7 bases, leaving 14 bases not matched to a gene. The CDR3 region has the DNA TGTGCCAGCAGCCACATGCTGGACAGGATCAGTGGCTACACCTTC. Protein: CASSHMLDRISGYTF.

The V call is TRBV6-2 or TRBV6-3, the J call TRBJ2-1, with TRBD2 matching 9 bases. V lost 7 bases, J lost 6 bases, and 10 bases stayed unmatched. Per the germline V gene, CDR1 is MNHEY and CDR2 is SVGEGT. The CDR3 extends over 15 amino acids. CDR3 nucleotide sequence: TGTGCCAGCATCCGAGCGGGGGGCCCTTGCAATGAGCAGTTCTTC. It specifies CASIRAGGPCNEQFF.

The J gene is TRBJ2-3, the V gene TRBV3-1; D is possibly TRBD1 or TRBD2 (5 bases each). The V end lost 0 bases, the J end lost 6 bases, and 13 bases lay between the germline ends. Germline V gene data show CDR1 as LGHDT and CDR2 as YNNKEL (reference sequence). This CDR3 spans 15 amino acids. CDR3 bases: TGTGCCAGCAGCCAAGAGGGGGAAGGAGGCGATACGCAGTATTTT. It encodes CASSQEGEGGDTQYF.

This chain joins TRBV4-2 and TRBJ2-1, with 9 positions matching TRBD2. The germline V gene has CDR1 LGHNA and CDR2 YNFKEQ. The J segment lost 7 bases and the V segment lost 0 bases, leaving 7 bases of the junction unmatched. The CDR3 runs to 16 residues. CDR3: CASSQEKRGVRNEQFF. CDR3 nucleotide sequence: TGTGCCAGCAGCCAAGAGAAGCGGGGGGTGAGAAATGAGCAGTTCTTC.

The genes are TRBV12-3 or TRBV12-4 and TRBJ2-5; D gene ambiguous. With 5 bases removed from V and 2 bases from J, the gap between germline ends came to 12 bases. The CDR3 loop spans 14 amino acids. The CDR3 loop reads CASSPVSGQETQYF. In DNA, the CDR3 is TGTGCCAGCAGTCCCGTTTCAGGACAAGAGACCCAGTACTTC.

The rearrangement joins TRBV3-1 to TRBJ2-6; D tentatively fits TRBD1 or TRBD2 (6 bases each). Trimming took 1 base from V and 3 from J, leaving 10 bases between them. Germline V gene lookup returns CDR1 LGHDT and CDR2 YNNKEL (reference sequence). The CDR3 length is 16 residues. The DNA for the CDR3 is TGTGCCAGCAGCCAAGGGAGGGGGTATGGGGCCAACGTCCTGACTTTC. Translated: CASSQGRGYGANVLTF.

The V call is TRBV7-9, the J call TRBJ1-4; no definite D call. Germline CDR1 reads SEHNR; CDR2 reads FQNEAQ (reference sequence). Trimming shortened V by 3 bases and J by 5 bases, and 10 bases separated the two germline ends. The CDR3 totals 14 residues. CDR3 nucleotides: TGTGCCAGCAGCTTTCGGCAGTTAAATGAAAAACTGTTTTTT. It is translated as CASSFRQLNEKLFF.

This clonotype was seen a handful of times. This may be a read error, as it is one base from a much larger clone. This chain joins TRBV2 and TRBJ2-1; D is unclear. V was shortened by 2 bases and J by 5 bases, with 1 base between the two germline ends. There are 11 residues in the CDR3. Germline lookup yields CDR1 SNHLY and CDR2 FYNNEI. Written as DNA, the CDR3 is TGTGCCAGCAGTGAACACAATGAGCAGTTCTTC. The encoded protein is CASSEHNEQFF.

This clonotype was seen more than once but under ten times. The rearrangement uses TRBV7-9 and TRBJ2-5, with D tentatively TRBD1 or TRBD2 (5 bases each). V was shortened by 2 bases and J by 4 bases, with 17 bases between the two germline ends. CDR3 length: 16 amino acids. Germline CDR1 and CDR2: SEHNR and FQNEAQ (reference sequence). For the CDR3, the DNA is TGTGCCAGCAGCTTAAGTGGGACCACTGGGGGAGAGACCCAGTACTTC. This gives the protein CASSLSGTTGGETQYF.

V gene TRBV28 combines with J gene TRBJ2-7, with 9 bases matching TRBD1. The CDR3 is 13 residues long. V was clipped by 10 bases and J by 3 bases; unmatched bases: 7. From germline, CDR1 is MDHEN and CDR2 SYDVKM. The CDR3 here is CATGQGTRYEQYF. The CDR3 DNA sequence: TGTGCCACCGGACAGGGGACGCGCTACGAGCAGTACTTC.

This clonotype was observed a handful of times. The V gene is TRBV21-1, the J gene TRBJ2-7; the D call of TRBD1 is as the table states it, not checked on the DNA. The DNA end lines up better with TRBJ2-5; the J call may be wrong. TRBV21-1 constitutes a pseudogene. CDR3 length: 13 amino acids. The CDR3 loop is CASSTVPRETQYF. As DNA, the CDR3 is TGTGCCAGCAGCACAGTGCCCCGGGAGACCCAGTACTTC.

In this sample, this clonotype turned up once. V is TRBV20-1 and J is TRBJ1-1, with D possibly being TRBD1 (5 bases). Trimming removed 8 bases at V and 0 bases at J, with 16 bases between. The CDR3 has 14 residues. The V gene's germline CDR1 is DFQATT and CDR2 SNEGSKA (reference sequence). CDR3 nucleotide sequence: TGCAGTACGAGACAGAGACGCGTGAACACTGAAGCTTTCTTT. Translated, it gives CSTRQRRVNTEAFF.

A single count supports this clonotype. The chain links TRBV7-2 to TRBJ2-1; tentatively, D is TRBD1 or TRBD2 (5 bases each). Trimming took off 6 bases at V and 4 bases at J, with 16 bases between the two ends. The CDR3 runs 15 residues. Germline CDR1 SGHTA, CDR2 FQGNSA. CDR3 sequence (DNA): TGTACCAGCAGGCGCCGGGACCCCGTTTACAATGAGCAGTTCTTC. Its translation is CTSRRRDPVYNEQFF. Drawing the rest from reference TRBV7-2 and TRBJ2-1, the complete variable domain is GAGVSQSPSNKVTEKGKDVELRCDPISGHTALYWYRQSLGQGLEFLIYFQGNSAPDKSGLPSDRFSAERTGGSVSTLTIQRTQQEDSAVYLCTSRRRDPVYNEQFFGPGTRLTVL.

The rearrangement uses TRBV7-2 and TRBJ2-3, with 10 bases that match TRBD2. The V and J ends lost 4 bases and 14 bases, in that order; junction bases with no gene match: 6. The CDR3 totals 12 residues. Looked up from germline, CDR1 is SGHTA and CDR2 is FQGNSA. The CDR3 nucleotides are TGTGCCAGCAGCTCCCCGGGACTAGCGCTGTATTTT. Protein product: CASSSPGLALYF. The full variable domain, rest sourced from reference TRBV7-2 and TRBJ2-3, is GAGVSQSPSNKVTEKGKDVELRCDPISGHTALYWYRQSLGQGLEFLIYFQGNSAPDKSGLPSDRFSAERTGGSVSTLTIQRTQQEDSAVYLCASSSPGLALYFGPGTRLTVL.

This sequence joins TRBV20-1 and TRBJ2-5; no firm D call. Near its end, the DNA agrees better with TRBJ2-3, so the J call may be wrong. The germline V gene encodes CDR1 DFQATT and CDR2 SNEGSKA (reference sequence). The CDR3 has 11 amino acids. CDR3 bases: TGCAGTGCTAGAGATGGACCTACGCAGTATTTT. This translates into CSARDGPTQYF.

This chain uses TRBV7-2 with TRBJ2-1; D uncertain. CDR1 is SGHTA, CDR2 FQGNSA, per germline. The CDR3 runs 15 residues. The V end lost 1 base, the J end lost 4 bases, and 11 bases lay between the germline ends. The CDR3 sequence is CASSLVGTRYNEQFF. CDR3 DNA: TGTGCCAGCAGCTTAGTGGGAACCCGTTACAATGAGCAGTTCTTC.